The TCR beta chain under discussion was sequenced for a study of patients and donors after allogeneic stem cell transplantation. MiXCR was run by TCRdb on the RT-PCR reads, yielding one entry per CDR3 protein. Of 900,000 to 1,000,000 distinct CDR3 sequences listed, approximately 18% are singletons. After removal of 5 bases from V and 7 bases from J, the junction contained 11 bases not matched to a gene. The CDR3 extends over 15 amino acids. This rearrangement joins TRBV12-3 or TRBV12-4 to TRBJ1-2; the match to TRBD1 covers 9 bases. What was sequenced was blood, either unsorted or a sorted T cell fraction (not recorded which). This TCR came from a human donor who was either an allogeneic HSCT recipient or a stem cell or donor lymphocyte infusion donor (not recorded which). It is not recorded whose cells these are; they may come from a transplant donor. CDR3 nucleotide sequence: TGTGCCAGCAGTCCGCCGGGACAGGGAGTGGGTGGCTACACCTTC. Protein: CASSPPGQGVGGYTF.